The 28 T cell receptor beta chains below all came from one sample that was sequenced in a study of T cells in localized non-small cell lung cancer. The method was immunoSEQ multiplex PCR; TCRdb's version includes in-frame clones alone and lacks a portion of them. The sample consists of over 4,000 clones, about 25% of them appearing once. The source was lung tumor tissue, collected before any cancer treatment. The origin of the receptors is a male donor at least 60 years old with stage I lung adenocarcinoma.

The rearrangement joins TRBV28 to TRBJ2-4; D ambiguous. The V gene lost 5 bases and the J gene lost 4 bases, with 9 bases spanning the gap. The germline V gene encodes CDR1 MDHEN and CDR2 SYDVKM. This CDR3 spans 13 amino acids. The CDR3 nucleotides read TGTGCCAGCAGTCTCGAAGGGAAAAACATTCAGTACTTC. Translated, it gives CASSLEGKNIQYF. Filled out from reference TRBV28 and TRBJ2-4, the complete variable domain reads DVKVTQSSRYLVKRTGEKVFLECVQDMDHENMFWYRQDPGLGLRLIYFSYDVKMKEKGDIPEGYSVSREKKERFSLILESASTNQTSMYLCASSLEGKNIQYFGAGTRLSVL.

The J gene is TRBJ1-5, the V gene TRBV19; tentative D call: TRBD1 (5 bases). Per germline, CDR1 LNHDA and CDR2 SQIVND (reference sequence). This CDR3 region has 16 residues. Between the trimmed V and J ends, which lost 4 bases and 1 base, there was a span of 14 bases. The CDR3 DNA is TGTGCCAGTAGTAGTTCAGGGTTCCAAAGCAATCAGCCCCAGCATTTT. Translation: CASSSSGFQSNQPQHF.

The chain is built from TRBV8-2 and TRBJ2-7; the table's D call of TRBD1 was not tested on the DNA. TRBV8-2 is a recognized pseudogene. There are 14 residues in the CDR3. CDR3 region: CASSWTGGYYEQYF. For the CDR3, the DNA is TGTGCCAGCAGTTGGACAGGGGGGTACTACGAGCAGTACTTC.

V and J are TRBV9 and TRBJ1-1; D is possibly TRBD1 (5 bases). V was shortened by 0 bases and J by 7 bases, with 13 bases between the two germline ends. This CDR3 region has 14 residues. CDR1 and CDR2 (germline): SGDLS, YYNGEE. CDR3 sequence: CASSVGQTRIEAFF. CDR3 DNA: TGTGCCAGCAGCGTAGGACAGACGAGGATTGAAGCTTTCTTT.

This chain joins TRBV6-8 and TRBJ2-7; D is perhaps TRBD1 or TRBD2 (6 bases each). Germline V gene data show CDR1 as MNHGY and CDR2 as SAAAGT. V dropped 4 bases and J dropped 4 bases, with 17 bases sitting between them. The CDR3 has 15 amino acids. The CDR3: CASSSPRGGQYEQYF. In DNA, the CDR3 is TGTGCCAGCAGTTCCCCCCGTGGGGGGCAATACGAGCAGTACTTC.

The chain couples TRBV30 to TRBJ1-1, with D maybe TRBD1 (5 bases). Looked up from germline, CDR1 is GTSNPN and CDR2 is SVGIG (reference sequence). V was trimmed by 7 bases and J by 7 bases, leaving 25 bases between them. The length of the CDR3 is 15 residues. The CDR3 nucleotides read TGTGCCTTAAGACCAGGGATTCGAAGCGTCCGTGAAGCTTTCTTT. Residues: CALRPGIRSVREAFF.

The chain couples TRBV18 to TRBJ2-3; 8 bases match TRBD1. The germline V gene encodes CDR1 KGHSH and CDR2 LQKENI. The CDR3 spans 15 residues. J lost 1 base, V lost 3 bases, and 3 bases had no gene match. The CDR3 coding sequence is TGTGCCAGCTCACCGGACAGGGTTGGCACAGATACGCAGTATTTT. This translates into CASSPDRVGTDTQYF.

This clone rates as large (0.1 to 1%). The chain carries TRBV19 and TRBJ1-4; D call uncertain. The length of the CDR3 is 13 residues. Germline V lookup: CDR1 LNHDA, CDR2 SQIVND (reference sequence). Trimming left V 6 bases short and J 5 bases short, with 10 bases between. The CDR3 region is CASRKNRNEKLFF. DNA for the CDR3: TGTGCCAGTAGGAAGAACAGAAATGAAAAACTGTTTTTT.

The chain employs TRBV19 and TRBJ1-1; the D gene is possibly TRBD1 (6 bases). Germline assignment: CDR1 LNHDA and CDR2 SQIVND (reference sequence). This CDR3 spans 14 amino acids. Trimming took off 5 bases at V and 7 bases at J, with 17 bases between the two ends. CDR3 coding DNA: TGTGCCAGTAGTCATAATACAGGGCCCCGTGAAGCTTTCTTT. This translates into CASSHNTGPREAFF.

The chain is built from TRBV11-3 and TRBJ2-1, with 7 bases identical to TRBD1. The CDR3 runs to 15 residues. Germline lookup yields CDR1 SGHNT and CDR2 YENEEA. V dropped 4 bases and J dropped 6; count of bases not matched to a gene: 9. CDR3 sequence: CASSSAETGSNEQFF. Written as DNA, the CDR3 is TGTGCCAGCAGCTCCGCTGAGACAGGGAGCAATGAGCAGTTCTTC.

The rearrangement joins TRBV6-1 to TRBJ1-2; D not resolved. The CDR3 is made up of 14 amino acids. The germline gives CDR1 MNHNS, CDR2 SASEGT. Trimming took off 1 base at V and 4 bases at J, with 10 bases between the two ends. CDR3 region: CASSEVQTVYGYTF. CDR3 nucleotide sequence: TGTGCCAGCAGTGAAGTTCAAACAGTCTATGGCTACACCTTC.

The chain is built from TRBV30 and TRBJ1-2; TRBD1 matches at 10 bases. The CDR3 contains 15 residues. The junction had 10 bases not matched to a gene; V was cut back by 2 bases and J by 7 bases. Germline V CDR1 and CDR2: GTSNPN, SVGIG (reference sequence). CDR3 protein: CAWSSADRGRFGYTF. The CDR3 DNA follows: TGTGCCTGGAGTTCCGCCGACAGGGGGCGATTTGGCTACACCTTC.

This chain links TRBV11-3 with TRBJ2-2; D is unresolved. This CDR3 has 16 amino acids. V was cut by 0 bases and J by 7 bases, with 15 bases left in between. Germline values: CDR1 SGHNT, CDR2 YENEEA. The CDR3 DNA sequence: TGTGCCAGCAGCTTAGAGGGAAGGAGTTCGGGCGGGGAGCTGTTTTTT. This gives the protein CASSLEGRSSGGELFF.

V is TRBV30 and J is TRBJ2-2; D not certain. V gave up 3 bases and J gave up 4 bases, with 9 bases separating them. Germline-derived CDR1 and CDR2 are GTSNPN and SVGIG (reference sequence). This CDR3 has 13 residues. The DNA for the CDR3 is TGTGCCTGGAGAGGGTTTTTCACCGGGGAGCTGTTTTTT. This encodes CAWRGFFTGELFF.

The CDR3 region is CAGRLQGAIQYF. CDR3 DNA sequence: TGTGCCGGCCGGCTGCAGGGAGCCATTCAGTACTTC. The J gene is TRBJ2-4, the V gene TRBV30; D may correspond to TRBD1 or TRBD2 (5 bases each). Germline CDR1 is GTSNPN and CDR2 is SVGIG (reference sequence). This CDR3 has 12 residues. Trimming stripped 8 bases from V and 9 bases from J, with 17 bases between.

The CDR3 here is CASSLAVDTGELFF. DNA for the CDR3: TGCGCCAGCAGCTTGGCCGTGGACACCGGGGAGCTGTTTTTT. The chain carries TRBV5-1 and TRBJ2-2; D gene ambiguous. CDR1 and CDR2 from the germline V gene are SGHRS and YFSETQ. Trimming removed 0 bases at V and 3 bases at J, with 6 bases between. The CDR3 totals 14 residues.

V gene TRBV19 combines with J gene TRBJ1-1; 8 bases map to TRBD1. The CDR3 length is 15 residues. In germline, CDR1 is LNHDA, CDR2 SQIVND (reference sequence). Losses at the gene ends were 4 bases for V and 0 bases for J; bases not matched to a gene: 4. CDR3 residues: CASSKYRGMNTEAFF. The CDR3 DNA reads as TGTGCCAGTAGTAAGTACAGGGGGATGAACACTGAAGCTTTCTTT. The whole variable domain, filled in from reference TRBV19 and TRBJ1-1, reads DGGITQSPKYLFRKEGQNVTLSCEQNLNHDAMYWYRQDPGQGLRLIYYSQIVNDFQKGDIAEGYSVSREKKESFPLTVTSAQKNPTAFYLCASSKYRGMNTEAFFGQGTRLTVV.

The V and J genes are TRBV6-8 and TRBJ1-2, with D hard to call. Trimming pared 0 bases from V and 8 bases from J, leaving 19 bases between. Germline assignment: CDR1 MNHGY and CDR2 SAAAGT. This CDR3 spans 16 amino acids. The CDR3 bases are TGTGCCAGCAGTTACTCTCCCGGCCAGTATATCCGGGGCTACACCTTC. Protein: CASSYSPGQYIRGYTF.

The CDR3 spells CASSLEGTAGNTEAFF. CDR3 nucleotide sequence: TGCGCCAGCAGCTTGGAAGGGACCGCGGGGAACACTGAAGCTTTCTTT. This chain joins TRBV5-1 and TRBJ1-1, with D perhaps TRBD1 (5 bases). V lost 0 bases and J 1 base, leaving 13 bases between the germline ends. CDR1 is SGHRS and CDR2 is YFSETQ in the germline V gene. The CDR3 extends over 16 amino acids. The full variable domain, with the rest looked up from reference TRBV5-1 and TRBJ1-1, is KAGVTQTPRYLIKTRGQQVTLSCSPISGHRSVSWYQQTPGQGLQFLFEYFSETQRNKGNFPGRFSGRQFSNSRSEMNVSTLELGDSALYLCASSLEGTAGNTEAFFGQGTRLTVV.

This clone was detected a few times. The J gene is TRBJ1-1, the V gene TRBV9, with TRBD1 matching 8 bases. V shed 3 bases, J shed 7 bases, and the junction held 8 bases outside the gene matches. The CDR3 runs 14 residues. Per germline, CDR1 SGDLS and CDR2 YYNGEE. The CDR3 loop reads CASSARTGLNEAFF. The CDR3 bases are TGTGCCAGCAGCGCGCGGACAGGGTTGAATGAAGCTTTCTTT.

The table lists this clone with a few counts. The chain employs TRBV28 and TRBJ1-4; 10 positions agree with TRBD1. This CDR3 region has 15 residues. Germline loops: CDR1 MDHEN, CDR2 SYDVKM. V lost 8 bases to trimming and J lost 10 bases; unmatched junction nucleotides: 13. The CDR3, as DNA: TGTGCCAGCTGGGGAATTAGGACAGGGGGATTAAAACTGTTTTTT. This translates into CASWGIRTGGLKLFF. The full variable domain, its missing parts supplied by reference TRBV28 and TRBJ1-4, is DVKVTQSSRYLVKRTGEKVFLECVQDMDHENMFWYRQDPGLGLRLIYFSYDVKMKEKGDIPEGYSVSREKKERFSLILESASTNQTSMYLCASWGIRTGGLKLFFGSGTQLSVL.

The sample holds a few counts of this clone. CDR3 sequence: CASSALMWAETQYF. CDR3 DNA sequence: TGTGCCAGCAGTGCCCTTATGTGGGCAGAGACCCAGTACTTC. The chain combines TRBV6-9 with TRBJ2-5; unclear D gene. The V gene lost 5 bases and the J gene lost 4 bases, with 14 bases spanning the gap. Germline-derived CDR1 and CDR2 are MNHGY and SVAAGI. This CDR3 is 14 amino acids long.

The chain links TRBV19 to TRBJ1-5; 8 bases are a match to TRBD1. Germline CDR1 is LNHDA and CDR2 is SQIVND (reference sequence). V was pared by 3 bases and J by 0 bases, with 7 bases of the junction left unmatched. The CDR3 loop spans 17 amino acids. In DNA, the CDR3 is TGTGCCAGTAGTATTTGGACAGGGACTTATAGCAATCAGCCCCAGCATTTT. Protein: CASSIWTGTYSNQPQHF. The variable domain in full, with the rest retrieved from reference TRBV19 and TRBJ1-5, is DGGITQSPKYLFRKEGQNVTLSCEQNLNHDAMYWYRQDPGQGLRLIYYSQIVNDFQKGDIAEGYSVSREKKESFPLTVTSAQKNPTAFYLCASSIWTGTYSNQPQHFGDGTRLSIL.

This clone was counted only a few times. The chain joins TRBV19 to TRBJ1-3; D unclear. CDR3 length equals 13 residues. CDR1 LNHDA and CDR2 SQIVND come from the germline V gene (reference sequence). V lost 7 bases to trimming and J lost 8 bases, with 15 bases between them. The CDR3 loop reads CASIPHPRDTIYF. In nucleotides, the CDR3 is TGTGCCAGTATCCCTCACCCCCGGGACACCATATATTTT. Drawing the rest from reference TRBV19 and TRBJ1-3, the complete variable domain is DGGITQSPKYLFRKEGQNVTLSCEQNLNHDAMYWYRQDPGQGLRLIYYSQIVNDFQKGDIAEGYSVSREKKESFPLTVTSAQKNPTAFYLCASIPHPRDTIYFGEGSWLTVV.

This clone was recorded once. The rearrangement links TRBV5-1 to TRBJ2-7; D possibly corresponds to TRBD2 (5 bases). Germline V gives CDR1 SGHRS, CDR2 YFSETQ. Trimming left V 4 bases short and J 6 bases short, with 20 bases between. This CDR3 region has 15 residues. CDR3 sequence reads: CASSPSIQRGPEQYF. CDR3 DNA sequence: TGCGCCAGCAGCCCCTCCATTCAGAGAGGGCCCGAGCAGTACTTC.

This clone was observed a few times. CDR3 nucleotide sequence: TGTGCCAGCAGCTTAGGGGCCCAGGGGACTGAAGCTTTCTTT. Translated: CASSLGAQGTEAFF. The chain links TRBV11-3 to TRBJ1-1; tentatively, D is TRBD1 (6 bases). The CDR3 runs to 14 residues. In germline, CDR1 is SGHNT, CDR2 YENEEA. Trimming took off 1 base at V and 5 bases at J, with 11 bases between the two ends.

The rearrangement joins TRBV14 to TRBJ1-4; the match to TRBD1 covers 7 bases. From germline, CDR1 is SGHDN and CDR2 FVKESK. V dropped 4 bases and J dropped 4; count of bases not matched to a gene: 6. The CDR3 totals 15 residues. This chain's CDR3 is CASSPLGQINEKLFF. DNA of the CDR3: TGTGCCAGCAGCCCTTTGGGACAGATTAATGAAAAACTGTTTTTT.

The gene calls are TRBV5-1 and TRBJ1-4; the match to TRBD1 covers 9 bases. The germline gives CDR1 SGHRS, CDR2 YFSETQ. The CDR3 is 14 amino acids. V shed 0 bases and J 8 bases; nucleotides not matched to a gene: 2. The CDR3 here is CASSLGQGGEKLFF. In nucleotides, the CDR3 is TGCGCCAGCAGCTTGGGACAGGGGGGAGAAAAACTGTTTTTT.